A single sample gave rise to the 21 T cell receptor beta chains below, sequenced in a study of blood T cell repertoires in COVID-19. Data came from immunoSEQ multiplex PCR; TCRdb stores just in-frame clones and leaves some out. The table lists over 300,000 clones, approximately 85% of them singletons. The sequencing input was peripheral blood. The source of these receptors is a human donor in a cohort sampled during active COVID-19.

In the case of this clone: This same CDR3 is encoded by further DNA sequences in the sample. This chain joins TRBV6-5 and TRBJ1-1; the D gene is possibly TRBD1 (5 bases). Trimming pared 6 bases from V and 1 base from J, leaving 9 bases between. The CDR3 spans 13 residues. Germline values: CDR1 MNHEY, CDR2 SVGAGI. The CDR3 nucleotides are TGTGCCAGCAGGAGCGGGGGGAACACTGAAGCTTTCTTT. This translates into CASRSGGNTEAFF.

CDR3 sequence: CSVDISGANVLTF. CDR3 nucleotide sequence: TGCAGCGTTGACATCTCTGGGGCCAACGTCCTGACTTTC. The V gene is TRBV29-1, the J gene TRBJ2-6, with D unresolved. This CDR3 has 13 residues. Germline V gene data show CDR1 as SQVTM and CDR2 as ANQGSEA. V lost 3 bases to trimming and J lost 0 bases, with 3 bases between them.

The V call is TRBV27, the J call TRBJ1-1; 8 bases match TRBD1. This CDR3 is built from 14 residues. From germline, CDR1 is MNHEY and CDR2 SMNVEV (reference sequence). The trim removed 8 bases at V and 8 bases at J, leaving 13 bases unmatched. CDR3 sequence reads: CASRSRDRSLEAFF. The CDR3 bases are TGTGCCAGCCGGTCCCGGGACAGGTCTCTCGAAGCTTTCTTT.

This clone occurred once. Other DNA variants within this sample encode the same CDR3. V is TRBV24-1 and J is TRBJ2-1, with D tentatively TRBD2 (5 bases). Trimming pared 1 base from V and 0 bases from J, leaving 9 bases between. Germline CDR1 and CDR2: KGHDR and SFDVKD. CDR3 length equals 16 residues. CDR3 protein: CATSDLTGSSYNEQFF. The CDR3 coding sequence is TGTGCCACCAGTGATTTAACGGGGAGCTCCTACAATGAGCAGTTCTTC.

CDR3 in DNA: TGCAGCGTGAGAGTTAGCAATCAGCCCCAGCATTTT. Translating gives CSVRVSNQPQHF. The chain uses TRBV29-1 and TRBJ1-5; no clear D. Trimming cost V 6 bases and J 0 bases, with 6 bases left between them. Germline loops: CDR1 SQVTM, CDR2 ANQGSEA. This CDR3 has 12 amino acids.

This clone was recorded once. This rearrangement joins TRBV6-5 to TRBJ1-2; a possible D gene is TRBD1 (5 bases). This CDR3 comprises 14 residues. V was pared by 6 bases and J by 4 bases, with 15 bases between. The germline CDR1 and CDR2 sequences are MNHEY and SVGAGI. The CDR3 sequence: CASRIPTGLYGYTF. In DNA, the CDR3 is TGTGCCAGCAGGATCCCAACAGGTCTCTATGGCTACACCTTC.

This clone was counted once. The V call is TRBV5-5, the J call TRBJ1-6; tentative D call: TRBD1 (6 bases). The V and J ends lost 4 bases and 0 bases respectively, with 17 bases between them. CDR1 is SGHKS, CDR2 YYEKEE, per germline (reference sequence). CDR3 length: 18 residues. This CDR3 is CASSMTDRPSSYNSPLHF. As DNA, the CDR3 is TGTGCCAGCAGCATGACGGACAGACCGAGCTCCTATAATTCACCCCTCCACTTT.

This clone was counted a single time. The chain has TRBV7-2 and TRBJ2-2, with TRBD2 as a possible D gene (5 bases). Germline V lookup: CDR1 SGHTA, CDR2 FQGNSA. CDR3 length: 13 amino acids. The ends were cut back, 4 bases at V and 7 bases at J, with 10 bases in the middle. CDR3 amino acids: CASSSLSGGELFF. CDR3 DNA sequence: TGTGCCAGCAGCTCACTCAGCGGCGGGGAGCTGTTTTTT.

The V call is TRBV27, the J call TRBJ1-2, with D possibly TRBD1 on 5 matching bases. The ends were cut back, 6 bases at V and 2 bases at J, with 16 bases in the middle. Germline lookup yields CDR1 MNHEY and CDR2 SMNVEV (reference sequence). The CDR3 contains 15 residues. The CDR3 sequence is CASSGRGQMNYGYTF. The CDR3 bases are TGTGCCAGCAGCGGGCGAGGACAAATGAACTATGGCTACACCTTC.

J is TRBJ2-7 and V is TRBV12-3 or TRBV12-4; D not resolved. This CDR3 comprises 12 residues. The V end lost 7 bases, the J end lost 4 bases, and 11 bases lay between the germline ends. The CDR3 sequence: CASKSYGYEQYF. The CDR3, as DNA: TGTGCCAGCAAAAGCTATGGTTACGAGCAGTACTTC.

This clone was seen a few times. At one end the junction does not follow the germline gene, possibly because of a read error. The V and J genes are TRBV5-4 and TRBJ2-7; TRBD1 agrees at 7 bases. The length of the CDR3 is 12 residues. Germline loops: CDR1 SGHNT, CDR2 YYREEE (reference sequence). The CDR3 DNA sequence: TGTGCCAGCAGCTTGGATCGGACAGGCTGGCGGTTC. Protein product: CASSLDRTGWRF.

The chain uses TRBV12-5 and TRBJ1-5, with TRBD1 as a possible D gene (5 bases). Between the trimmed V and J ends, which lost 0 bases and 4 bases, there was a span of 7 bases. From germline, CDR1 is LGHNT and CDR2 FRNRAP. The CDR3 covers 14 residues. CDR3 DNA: TGTGCTAGTGGTTTGGTACAGGCGAATCAGCCCCAGCATTTT. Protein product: CASGLVQANQPQHF.

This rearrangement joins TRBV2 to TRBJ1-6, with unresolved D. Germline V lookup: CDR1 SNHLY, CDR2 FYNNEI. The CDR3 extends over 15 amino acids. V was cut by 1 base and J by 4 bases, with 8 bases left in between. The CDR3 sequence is CASSEGQIYNSPLHF. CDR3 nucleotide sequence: TGTGCCAGCAGTGAAGGGCAGATTTATAATTCACCCCTCCACTTT.

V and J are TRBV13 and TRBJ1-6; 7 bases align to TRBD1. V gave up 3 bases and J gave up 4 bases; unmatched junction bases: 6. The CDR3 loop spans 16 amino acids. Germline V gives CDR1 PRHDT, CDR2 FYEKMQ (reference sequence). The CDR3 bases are TGTGCCAGCAGCTTTTATCAGGGGGAATATAATTCACCCCTCCACTTT. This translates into CASSFYQGEYNSPLHF.

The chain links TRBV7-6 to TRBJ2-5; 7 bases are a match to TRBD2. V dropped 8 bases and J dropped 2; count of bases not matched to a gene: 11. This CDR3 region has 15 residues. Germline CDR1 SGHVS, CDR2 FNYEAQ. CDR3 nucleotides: TGTGCCAGCGCTATCGGGGGGAATACACAAGAGACCCAGTACTTC. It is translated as CASAIGGNTQETQYF.

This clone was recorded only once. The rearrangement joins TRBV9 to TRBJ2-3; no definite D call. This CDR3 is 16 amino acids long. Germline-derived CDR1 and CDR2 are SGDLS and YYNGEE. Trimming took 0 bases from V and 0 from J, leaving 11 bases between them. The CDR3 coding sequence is TGTGCCAGCAGCGTAGCTGGGCAGATTAGCACAGATACGCAGTATTTT. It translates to CASSVAGQISTDTQYF.

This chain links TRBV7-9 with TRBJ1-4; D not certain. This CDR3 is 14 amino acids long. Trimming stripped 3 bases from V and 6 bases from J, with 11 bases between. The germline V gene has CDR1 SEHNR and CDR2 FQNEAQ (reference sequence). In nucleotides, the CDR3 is TGTGCCAGCAGCTTTAGCGGGCGCCATGAAAAACTGTTTTTT. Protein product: CASSFSGRHEKLFF. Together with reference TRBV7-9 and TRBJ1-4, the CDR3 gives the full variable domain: DTGVSQNPRHKITKRGQNVTFRCDPISEHNRLYWYRQTLGQGPEFLTYFQNEAQLEKSRLLSDRFSAERPKGSFSTLEIQRTEQGDSAMYLCASSFSGRHEKLFFGSGTQLSVL.

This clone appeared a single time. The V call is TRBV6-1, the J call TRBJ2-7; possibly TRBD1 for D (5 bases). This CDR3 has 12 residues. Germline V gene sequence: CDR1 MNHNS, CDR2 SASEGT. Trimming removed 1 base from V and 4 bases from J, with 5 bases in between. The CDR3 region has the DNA TGTGCCAGCAGTGAAGAGGGGTACGAGCAGTACTTC. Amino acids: CASSEEGYEQYF.

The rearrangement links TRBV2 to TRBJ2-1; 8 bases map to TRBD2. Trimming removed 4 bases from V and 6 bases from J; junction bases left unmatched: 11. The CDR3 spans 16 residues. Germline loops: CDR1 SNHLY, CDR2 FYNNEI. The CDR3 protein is CASSALTGGLLNEQFF. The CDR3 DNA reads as TGTGCCAGCAGTGCTTTAACGGGGGGGTTACTCAATGAGCAGTTCTTC.

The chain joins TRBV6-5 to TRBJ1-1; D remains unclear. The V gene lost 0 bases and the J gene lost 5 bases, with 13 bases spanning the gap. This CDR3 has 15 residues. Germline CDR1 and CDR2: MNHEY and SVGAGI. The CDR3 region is CASSYSIGSRTEAFF. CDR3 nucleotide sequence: TGTGCCAGCAGTTACTCGATAGGTAGCAGAACTGAAGCTTTCTTT.

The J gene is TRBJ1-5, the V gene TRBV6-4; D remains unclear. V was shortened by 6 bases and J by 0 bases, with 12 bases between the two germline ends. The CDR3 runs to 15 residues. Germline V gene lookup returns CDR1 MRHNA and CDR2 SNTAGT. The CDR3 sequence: CASRETPYSNQPQHF. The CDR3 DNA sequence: TGTGCCAGCAGGGAGACTCCTTATAGCAATCAGCCCCAGCATTTT.